One TCR beta chain is described in this entry. The data were taken from a study of T-cell reconstitution after alpha-beta-depleted transplantation in children. Construction of the TCRbeta library involved unique molecular identifiers. One entry per CDR3 protein, called by TCRdb with MiXCR from the PCR reads. The sample holds 500,000 or so distinct CDR3 sequences, approximately 32% seen once. The CDR3 covers 15 residues. V was pared by 4 bases and J by 0 bases, with 9 bases between. Germline V gene data show CDR1 as SGHTA and CDR2 as FQGNSA. Sequenced material: PBMCs from the stem cell graft donor, taken from the stem cell graft. This clonotype was sampled from a human donor who donated a stem cell graft to a child with aplastic anemia. The chain is built from TRBV7-2 and TRBJ2-2, with TRBD1 as a possible D gene (6 bases). Here the CDR3 DNA reads TGTGCCAGCAGCTCCGACAGGTCGAACACCGGGGAGCTGTTTTTT. This sequence encodes CASSSDRSNTGELFF.